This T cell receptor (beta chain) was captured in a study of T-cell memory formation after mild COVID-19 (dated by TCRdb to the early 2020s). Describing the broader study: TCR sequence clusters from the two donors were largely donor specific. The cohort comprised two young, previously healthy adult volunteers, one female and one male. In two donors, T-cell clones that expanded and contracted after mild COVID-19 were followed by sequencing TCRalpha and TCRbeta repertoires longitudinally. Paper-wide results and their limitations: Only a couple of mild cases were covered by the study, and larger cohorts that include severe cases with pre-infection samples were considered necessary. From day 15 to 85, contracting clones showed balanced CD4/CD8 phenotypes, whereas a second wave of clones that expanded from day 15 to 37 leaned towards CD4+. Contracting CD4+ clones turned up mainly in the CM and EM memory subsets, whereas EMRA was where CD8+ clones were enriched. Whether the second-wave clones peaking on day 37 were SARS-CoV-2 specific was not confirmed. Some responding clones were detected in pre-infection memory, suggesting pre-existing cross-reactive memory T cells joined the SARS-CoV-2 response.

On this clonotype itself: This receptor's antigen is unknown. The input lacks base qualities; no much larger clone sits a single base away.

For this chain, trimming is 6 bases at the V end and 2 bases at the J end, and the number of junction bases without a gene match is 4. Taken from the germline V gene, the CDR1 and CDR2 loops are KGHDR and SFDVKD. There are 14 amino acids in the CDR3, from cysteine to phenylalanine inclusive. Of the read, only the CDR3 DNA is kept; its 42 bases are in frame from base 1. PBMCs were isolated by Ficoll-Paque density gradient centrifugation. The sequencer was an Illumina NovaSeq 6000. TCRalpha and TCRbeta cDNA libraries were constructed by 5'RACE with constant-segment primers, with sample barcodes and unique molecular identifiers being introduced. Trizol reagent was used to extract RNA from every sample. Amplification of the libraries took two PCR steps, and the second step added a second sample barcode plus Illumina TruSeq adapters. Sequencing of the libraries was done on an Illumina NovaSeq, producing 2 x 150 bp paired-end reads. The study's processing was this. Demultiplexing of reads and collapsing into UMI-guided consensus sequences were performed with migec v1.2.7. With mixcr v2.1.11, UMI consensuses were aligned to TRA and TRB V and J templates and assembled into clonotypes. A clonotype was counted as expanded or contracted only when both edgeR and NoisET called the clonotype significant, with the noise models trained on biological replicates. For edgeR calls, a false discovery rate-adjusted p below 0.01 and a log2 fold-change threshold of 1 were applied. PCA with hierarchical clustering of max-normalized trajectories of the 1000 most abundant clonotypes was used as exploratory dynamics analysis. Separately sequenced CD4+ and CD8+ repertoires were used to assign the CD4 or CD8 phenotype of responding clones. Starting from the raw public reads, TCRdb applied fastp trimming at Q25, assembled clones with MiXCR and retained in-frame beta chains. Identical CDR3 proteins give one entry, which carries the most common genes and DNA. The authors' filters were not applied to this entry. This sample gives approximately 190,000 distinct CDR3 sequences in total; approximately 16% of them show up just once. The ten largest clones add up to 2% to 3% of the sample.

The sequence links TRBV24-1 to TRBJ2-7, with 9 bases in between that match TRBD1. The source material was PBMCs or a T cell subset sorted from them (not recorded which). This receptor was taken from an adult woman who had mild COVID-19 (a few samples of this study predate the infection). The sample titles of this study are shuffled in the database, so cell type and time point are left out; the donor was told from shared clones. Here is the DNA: TGTGCCACCAGTCTGGGACAGGGTCCCTACGAGCAGTACTTC. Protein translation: CATSLGQGPYEQYF.